The clone carrying this TCR beta chain came up once. This specimen comes from a study of blood T cell repertoires in COVID-19. As for the study in general: Researchers got acute and convalescent COVID-19 samples from the United States, Italy and Spain.

Original processing methods: Amplified reference gene primers provided the basis for estimating nucleated cell counts. Here immunoSEQ multiplex PCR was the method, and the copy in TCRdb shows in-frame clones only, minus some. V and J calls plus clone size are reproduced from that table; the DNA served to infer D and trimming. The data contain about 73,000 clones, 84% of them singletons. V lost 2 bases to trimming and J lost 5 bases; unmatched junction nucleotides: 0. The germline V gene encodes CDR1 WSHSY and CDR2 SAAADI. The CDR3 sequence is 14 residues long. The TCR comes from a human donor in a cohort sampled during active COVID-19. The chain links TRBV10-2 to TRBJ1-6; 7 positions match TRBD1. The sequencing sample was made of peripheral blood. CDR3 loop: CASSEGTDNSPLHF. CDR3 DNA: TGCGCCAGCAGTGAGGGGACAGATAATTCACCCCTCCACTTT.